One sample yielded the 17 T cell receptor beta chains listed below, sequenced in a study of monozygotic twins with inflammatory bowel disease. One entry per CDR3 protein, without DNA, is what TCRdb gives after re-calling the 5' RACE reads. This table holds a few hundred thousand distinct CDR3 sequences. The sample taken for sequencing was blood. Receptors were obtained from a human donor with ulcerative colitis or Crohn's disease, or a healthy co-twin of an affected twin (not recorded which).

J is TRBJ2-5 and V is TRBV12-3 or TRBV12-4. This CDR3 comprises 14 residues. The CDR3 sequence: CASSFTRPQETQYF.

The chain links TRBV19 to TRBJ2-2; the TCRdb D gene call, TRBD1, has no DNA to confirm it. The CDR3 totals 15 residues. Per germline, CDR1 LNHDA and CDR2 SQIVND (reference sequence). The chain's CDR3 is CASSMGAMNTGELFF.

The V gene is TRBV6-2 or TRBV6-3, the J gene TRBJ1-6; TCRdb lists TRBD1, though no DNA is available to test this call. The length of the CDR3 is 13 residues. Per germline, CDR1 MNHEY and CDR2 SVGEGT. The CDR3 spells CASRRDRDSPLHF.

CDR3: CASSRTGASYEQYF. The genes are TRBV12-3 or TRBV12-4 and TRBJ2-7. The CDR3 loop spans 14 amino acids.

The chain joins TRBV28 to TRBJ1-2; the TCRdb D gene call, TRBD1, has no DNA to confirm it. The CDR3 totals 12 residues. Looked up from germline, CDR1 is MDHEN and CDR2 is SYDVKM. The CDR3 protein is CASSVRWQSYTF.

The rearrangement links TRBV18 to TRBJ2-5. Germline values: CDR1 KGHSH, CDR2 LQKENI. This CDR3 region has 11 residues. The chain's CDR3 is CASSPGETQYF.

The rearrangement uses TRBV21-1 and TRBJ2-1; TCRdb reports TRBD1, a call that lacks DNA to check it against. TRBV21-1 is marked as a pseudogene. CDR3 length: 14 amino acids. CDR3: CASTPPERSDEQFF.

V usage is TRBV12-3 or TRBV12-4 and J usage is TRBJ1-1. This CDR3 has 11 amino acids. The CDR3 here is CASSTYTEAFF.

V gene TRBV7-2 combines with J gene TRBJ2-5; TCRdb selects TRBD1, and the lack of DNA leaves this call unchecked. The germline gives CDR1 SGHTA, CDR2 FQGNSA. CDR3 length: 14 amino acids. The CDR3 loop is CTSSLSGGGETQYF. The complete variable domain, with remaining parts taken from reference TRBV7-2 and TRBJ2-5, reads GAGVSQSPSNKVTEKGKDVELRCDPISGHTALYWYRQSLGQGLEFLIYFQGNSAPDKSGLPSDRFSAERTGGSVSTLTIQRTQQEDSAVYLCTSSLSGGGETQYFGPGTRLLVL.

CDR3 sequence: CSARDSSNQPQHF. V gene TRBV20-1 combines with J gene TRBJ1-5. The CDR3 length is 13 residues. Germline V lookup: CDR1 DFQATT, CDR2 SNEGSKA (reference sequence).

The CDR3 sequence is CAWSRLQTYEQYF. The gene calls are TRBV30 and TRBJ2-7. The germline gives CDR1 GTSNPN, CDR2 SVGIG (reference sequence). The CDR3 is 13 amino acids.

J is TRBJ1-1 and V is TRBV7-2; TCRdb's D call of TRBD1 is untestable without DNA. The germline gives CDR1 SGHTA, CDR2 FQGNSA. The CDR3 sequence is 14 residues long. The CDR3 region is CASSLGQSYTEAFF.

V is TRBV29-1 and J is TRBJ1-1. Germline V gives CDR1 SQVTM, CDR2 ANQGSEA. The CDR3 has 14 residues. CDR3 sequence reads: CSVELRWGNTEAFF.

The rearrangement uses TRBV10-3 and TRBJ1-2. CDR3 length: 18 amino acids. Per germline, CDR1 ENHRY and CDR2 SYGVKD. CDR3 sequence reads: CAISDPNSGALRGYGYTF.

The chain recombines TRBV7-3 with TRBJ2-1; TCRdb designates TRBD2, a call that cannot be tested without DNA. The CDR3 contains 15 residues. CDR1 is SGHTA and CDR2 is FQGTGA in the germline V gene. CDR3 residues: CASSSKGLASNEQFF.

V is TRBV20-1 and J is TRBJ1-4; TCRdb's D call, TRBD1, is unchecked because there is no DNA. The germline CDR1 and CDR2 sequences are DFQATT and SNEGSKA (reference sequence). CDR3 size: 14 residues. The CDR3 loop is CSAREGQVGEKLFF.

This chain links TRBV12-3 or TRBV12-4 with TRBJ1-1; with no DNA, the TCRdb D assignment of TRBD1 cannot be verified. The CDR3 is made up of 17 amino acids. The CDR3 spells CASSLGGLMFGNTEAFF.